Sequencing of this T cell receptor beta chain was carried out in a study of T-cell memory formation after mild COVID-19. Study background: TCR clusters mostly belonged to single donors.

A word on this clonotype: Its antigen remains unknown.

Constant-segment primers were used for 5'RACE, and the resulting TCR alpha and TCR beta cDNA libraries carried sample barcodes and UMIs. TCRdb passed the 5' RACE reads through MiXCR, listing each CDR3 protein once. Of hundreds of thousands of distinct CDR3 sequences listed, 15% to 20% are singletons. Germline CDR1 is LNHNV and CDR2 is YYDKDF (reference sequence). The V gene lost 0 bases and the J gene lost 0 bases, with 11 bases spanning the gap. The CDR3 has 16 residues. Study-wide results and caveats: A balance of CD4 and CD8 characterized clones contracting day 15 to 85, whereas later expanders leaned CD4+.

The genes are TRBV15 and TRBJ1-2; D perhaps matches TRBD1 (5 bases). The TCR comes from an adult woman who had mild COVID-19 (a few samples of this study predate the infection). Cell type and time point are not known. The sample consisted of PBMCs or a T cell subset sorted from them (not recorded which). The CDR3 coding sequence is TGTGCCACCAGCAGAGATCTCGGGGCCTCTAACTATGGCTACACCTTC. This codes for CATSRDLGASNYGYTF.